The 27 T cell receptor beta chains presented below share a single source sample, sequenced in a study of human T cells and chemical hapten exposure (dated by TCRdb to the early 2020s). Library construction relied on RACE. For sequencing, a NextSeq 500 was employed. The public reads were reanalyzed by TCRdb: fastp trimming at Q25, MiXCR alignment, in-frame beta chains only. Every entry covers one CDR3 protein and lists the most common genes and DNA from its rows. The sample yields about 83,000 distinct CDR3 sequences; 7.5% to 9% were counted once. Around 1.5% of the sample belongs to the ten largest clones. In light of the paper, this sample's time point label describes: patch test 1, 2 weeks after DPC sensitization. The intended sense of this specimen's treatment or condition label: therapeutic diphenylcyclopropenone sensitization with weekly scalp DPC. Sequencing used whole blood, obtained in connection with sensitization to the hapten diphenylcyclopropenone (DPC). The receptors stem from a woman aged 30 to 39 with alopecia areata. Some clones in this sample may be carry-over from other donors' samples.

This clonotype was seen many times. This sequence joins TRBV28 and TRBJ1-6, with TRBD1 as a possible D gene (5 bases). Trimming took off 5 bases at V and 8 bases at J, with 13 bases between the two ends. The germline V gene has CDR1 MDHEN and CDR2 SYDVKM. This CDR3 region has 14 residues. The chain's CDR3 is CASSAGSTDSPLHF. Here the CDR3 DNA reads TGTGCCAGCAGTGCAGGGAGTACTGATTCACCCCTCCACTTT. Full variable domain (rest looked up from reference TRBV28 and TRBJ1-6): DVKVTQSSRYLVKRTGEKVFLECVQDMDHENMFWYRQDPGLGLRLIYFSYDVKMKEKGDIPEGYSVSREKKERFSLILESASTNQTSMYLCASSAGSTDSPLHFGNGTRLTVT.

CDR3 protein: CASKGNPENIQYF. As DNA, the CDR3 is TGTGCCAGCAAGGGGAATCCGGAAAACATTCAGTACTTC. The rearrangement uses TRBV11-2 and TRBJ2-4, with D possibly being TRBD1 (5 bases). Germline V gene data show CDR1 as SGHAT and CDR2 as FQNNGV. This CDR3 is 13 amino acids long. The V gene lost 7 bases and the J gene lost 5 bases, with 12 bases spanning the gap.

This clonotype has more than one count but fewer than ten. This chain uses TRBV12-3 or TRBV12-4 with TRBJ2-1; TRBD1 or TRBD2 may be the D gene (5 bases each). The CDR3 totals 17 residues. Trimming removed 4 bases from V and 2 bases from J, with 18 bases in between. The CDR3 nucleotides read TGTGCCAGCAGTTCCGACCCGGGGCTAGCTCCCTACAATGAGCAGTTCTTC. This sequence encodes CASSSDPGLAPYNEQFF.

This clonotype was found a few times. V is TRBV12-3 or TRBV12-4 and J is TRBJ1-2; possible D gene TRBD1, 5 bases. V shed 9 bases and J shed 8 bases, with 13 bases lying between them. The CDR3 sequence is 11 residues long. In nucleotides, the CDR3 is TGTGCCAGTGGTGGGGGGAAAGGCTACACCTTC. Residues: CASGGGKGYTF.

The sample holds many counts of this clonotype. V and J are TRBV29-1 and TRBJ2-3; tentative D call: TRBD1 (6 bases). V was pared by 5 bases and J by 6 bases, with 24 bases between. In germline, CDR1 is SQVTM, CDR2 ANQGSEA. The CDR3 has 16 residues. The CDR3 nucleotides read TGCAGCGTTTTGGTCGGGGCAGGGGCGGCGGTTGATACGCAGTATTTT. Its protein product is CSVLVGAGAAVDTQYF.

This clonotype was counted many times. The chain combines TRBV6-2 or TRBV6-3 with TRBJ2-3, with TRBD2 matching 9 bases. Looked up from germline, CDR1 is MNHEY and CDR2 is SVGEGT. The CDR3 covers 17 residues. J was trimmed by 1 base and V by 5 bases; bases with no gene match: 10. CDR3 DNA sequence: TGTGCCAGCAGTCGGCCTACAACTAGCGGGCGCACAGATACGCAGTATTTT. Its translation is CASSRPTTSGRTDTQYF.

In this sample, this clonotype turned up many times. The gene calls are TRBV29-1 and TRBJ2-1; 14 nucleotides line up with TRBD2. V gave up 5 bases and J gave up 9 bases; unmatched junction bases: 6. The CDR3 contains 14 residues. Germline CDR1 SQVTM, CDR2 ANQGSEA. CDR3 amino acids: CSVPRLAGGGEQFF. CDR3 in DNA: TGCAGCGTTCCCCGACTAGCGGGGGGGGGTGAGCAGTTCTTC.

The V gene is TRBV12-3 or TRBV12-4, the J gene TRBJ2-2; 9 nucleotides line up with TRBD1. The V segment lost 8 bases and the J segment 6 bases; nucleotides outside the gene matches: 7. The CDR3 is 14 residues long. DNA of the CDR3: TGTGCCAGCCGATTAGGACAGGGGCCCGGGGAGCTGTTTTTT. Translating gives CASRLGQGPGELFF.

This clonotype showed up just a few times. The chain recombines TRBV11-2 with TRBJ2-3; TRBD1 matches 11 bases. The CDR3 contains 15 residues. The ends lost 5 bases at V and 3 bases at J; junction bases unmatched: 4. Germline lookup yields CDR1 SGHAT and CDR2 FQNNGV. CDR3 DNA: TGTGCCAGCAGCACCGGGACAGGGGGTACAGATACGCAGTATTTT. Its translation: CASSTGTGGTDTQYF.

In its sample, this clonotype was seen many times. This sequence joins TRBV18 and TRBJ1-2; D is uncertain. V was pared by 3 bases and J by 3 bases, with 8 bases between. From germline, CDR1 is KGHSH and CDR2 LQKENI. CDR3 size: 13 residues. CDR3 nucleotides: TGTGCCAGCTCACCTCGGGAAGACTATGGCTACACCTTC. The encoded protein is CASSPREDYGYTF.

At least ten counts were recorded for this clonotype. The CDR3 DNA reads as TGCAGCGTTGGTCTGGTCGTGGAGACCCAGTACTTC. Amino acid sequence: CSVGLVVETQYF. The chain has TRBV29-1 and TRBJ2-5, with D unclear. The CDR3 covers 12 residues. Germline loops: CDR1 SQVTM, CDR2 ANQGSEA. V gave up 4 bases and J gave up 5 bases, with 11 bases separating them.

On this clonotype itself: A much more abundant neighbour one base away suggests this may be a read error. CDR3 loop: CSARMDRGCDTQYF. CDR3 DNA sequence: TGCAGTGCTAGGATGGACAGGGGGTGCGATACGCAGTATTTT. The chain has TRBV20-1 and TRBJ2-3, with 10 bases identical to TRBD1. The junction had 6 bases not matched to a gene; V was cut back by 3 bases and J by 6 bases. Germline lookup yields CDR1 DFQATT and CDR2 SNEGSKA (reference sequence). The CDR3 runs to 14 residues.

V gene TRBV10-3 combines with J gene TRBJ1-1; D perhaps matches TRBD1 (5 bases). Germline V gene sequence: CDR1 ENHRY, CDR2 SYGVKD. The CDR3 sequence is 12 residues long. V was cut by 5 bases and J by 4 bases, with 8 bases left in between. The CDR3 DNA reads TGTGCCATCAGTACCGGGGGCACTGAAGCTTTCTTT. It yields the protein CAISTGGTEAFF.

This clonotype showed up many times. The chain carries TRBV29-1 and TRBJ2-5; D perhaps matches TRBD2 (6 bases). Germline CDR1 and CDR2: SQVTM and ANQGSEA. V gave up 3 bases and J gave up 2 bases, with 13 bases separating them. The CDR3 totals 14 residues. The CDR3 DNA reads TGCAGCGTTGACGAGTGGAGGGATCAAGAGACCCAGTACTTC. The encoded protein is CSVDEWRDQETQYF.

The rearrangement links TRBV12-3 or TRBV12-4 to TRBJ2-1, with 8 bases fitting TRBD1. J lost 8 bases, V lost 7 bases, and 13 bases had no gene match. The CDR3 covers 15 residues. The CDR3 sequence is CASTPDRVKGDEQFF. CDR3 DNA sequence: TGTGCCAGCACCCCGGACAGGGTAAAGGGCGATGAGCAGTTCTTC.

In its sample, this clonotype was seen many times. The genes are TRBV10-2 and TRBJ1-3, with a possible D match to TRBD1 (6 bases). The CDR3 runs 14 residues. Between the trimmed V and J ends, which lost 6 bases and 2 bases, there was a span of 11 bases. From germline, CDR1 is WSHSY and CDR2 SAAADI. The CDR3 nucleotides are TGCGCCAGCAGGGAACAGGGAGCTGGAAACACCATATATTTT. Protein sequence: CASREQGAGNTIYF.

This clonotype was seen ten or more times. The chain carries TRBV5-1 and TRBJ2-5; 10 bases match TRBD1. The germline V gene has CDR1 SGHRS and CDR2 YFSETQ. The V segment lost 7 bases and the J segment 3 bases; nucleotides outside the gene matches: 6. There are 14 residues in the CDR3. CDR3 sequence: CASQGQGGKETQYF. CDR3 bases: TGCGCCAGCCAAGGACAGGGGGGGAAAGAGACCCAGTACTTC.

In its sample, this clonotype was seen many times. V and J are TRBV5-1 and TRBJ2-3; TRBD1 agrees at 7 bases. CDR3 length: 13 residues. Germline V gene data show CDR1 as SGHRS and CDR2 as YFSETQ. The trim removed 4 bases at V and 6 bases at J, leaving 5 bases unmatched. DNA of the CDR3: TGCGCCAGCAGCCCCGGCAGGGGGGATACGCAGTATTTT. As protein: CASSPGRGDTQYF.

The CDR3 sequence is CASRDGNLYGYTF. In DNA, the CDR3 is TGTGCCAGCAGGGACGGAAACCTCTATGGCTACACCTTC. This chain connects TRBV27 to TRBJ1-2, with D uncertain. Trimming shortened V by 6 bases and J by 4 bases, and 12 bases separated the two germline ends. The CDR3 loop spans 13 amino acids. The germline CDR1 and CDR2 sequences are MNHEY and SMNVEV (reference sequence).

The chain carries TRBV18 and TRBJ1-3; D is perhaps TRBD1 (5 bases). Germline V gives CDR1 KGHSH, CDR2 LQKENI. V dropped 3 bases and J dropped 0 bases, with 9 bases sitting between them. This CDR3 has 15 residues. For the CDR3, the DNA is TGTGCCAGCTCACCCGGGGGAAACTCTGGAAACACCATATATTTT. Residues: CASSPGGNSGNTIYF.

V gene TRBV5-4 combines with J gene TRBJ2-4; TRBD1 might be the D (5 bases). The CDR3 has 17 amino acids. Germline V lookup: CDR1 SGHNT, CDR2 YYREEE (reference sequence). The V end was cut by 0 bases, the J end by 0 bases, with 13 bases between. DNA for the CDR3: TGTGCCAGCAGCTTGGGGGGCAGAATCTCAGCCAAAAACATTCAGTACTTC. As protein: CASSLGGRISAKNIQYF.

The table lists this clonotype with many counts. The gene calls are TRBV27 and TRBJ1-2, with a tentative D call TRBD1 (6 bases). The germline gives CDR1 MNHEY, CDR2 SMNVEV (reference sequence). Trimming cost V 4 bases and J 7 bases, with 19 bases left between them. The CDR3 runs 15 residues. The CDR3 reads CASSSLQGPPSGYTF. The CDR3 coding sequence is TGTGCCAGCAGTTCCCTCCAGGGGCCGCCTTCTGGCTACACCTTC.

This clonotype was counted at least ten times. The chain employs TRBV3-1 and TRBJ1-6; D possibly corresponds to TRBD1 (6 bases). The V gene's germline CDR1 is LGHDT and CDR2 YNNKEL (reference sequence). Trimming took off 4 bases at V and 10 bases at J, with 17 bases between the two ends. The CDR3 totals 15 residues. The CDR3 bases are TGTGCCAGCAGCCGAGGCACACAGGGAGGGTCACCCCTCCACTTT. This codes for CASSRGTQGGSPLHF.

This clonotype was seen many times. The chain is built from TRBV3-1 and TRBJ1-6, with D uncertain. CDR1 is LGHDT and CDR2 is YNNKEL in the germline V gene (reference sequence). The CDR3 runs to 19 residues. V was pared by 0 bases and J by 7 bases, with 22 bases between. Written as DNA, the CDR3 is TGTGCCAGCAGCCAAGATAGGCCGGGAATGGGTAGCAGAAATTCACCCCTCCACTTT. Residues: CASSQDRPGMGSRNSPLHF.

This clonotype has a handful of counts. The gene calls are TRBV12-3 or TRBV12-4 and TRBJ1-4; D is perhaps TRBD1 (5 bases). The V gene lost 3 bases and the J gene lost 7 bases, with 15 bases spanning the gap. The CDR3 covers 15 residues. CDR3 sequence (DNA): TGTGCCAGCAGTTTTTCGGGGGACGGGGTTGAAAAACTGTTTTTT. Translation gives CASSFSGDGVEKLFF.

This chain uses TRBV12-3 or TRBV12-4 with TRBJ1-5, with no clear D. Trimming cost V 1 base and J 7 bases, with 23 bases left between them. The CDR3 runs to 18 residues. CDR3 in amino acids: CASSLEVKPPGAEQPQHF. The CDR3 nucleotides read TGTGCCAGCAGTTTAGAGGTCAAGCCTCCGGGAGCGGAACAGCCCCAGCATTTT.

This clonotype was seen repeatedly, ten times or more. The V call is TRBV20-1, the J call TRBJ1-2, with 7 bases that match TRBD1. V lost 3 bases to trimming and J lost 3 bases; unmatched junction nucleotides: 16. CDR1 and CDR2 (germline): DFQATT, SNEGSKA (reference sequence). There are 17 residues in the CDR3. The CDR3 region is CSARNFGDGTEDYGYTF. DNA for the CDR3: TGCAGTGCTAGGAATTTCGGGGACGGGACAGAAGACTATGGCTACACCTTC.